Listed below are T cell receptor beta chains from one sample, sequenced in a study of blood T cell repertoires in COVID-19. Libraries were prepared by immunoSEQ multiplex PCR; TCRdb keeps only in-frame clonotypes and omits some of them. Of approximately 300,000 clones detected, approximately 90% appear once; the ten largest clones hold 6.5% to 8%. Sequencing was carried out using peripheral blood. These receptors all stem from a woman aged 25-40 years with COVID-19, enrolled during active disease. Each CDR3 is given with its conserved first and last residue. The order of the fields is D gene, V gene, J gene, clone size, CDR3 protein, CDR3 DNA. D genes are given only for firm matches. A clone size is listed for some rows: how often the clone was seen (once, few, many), or a class if it is expanded.

TRBD1,TRBV5-5,TRBJ2-1,-,CASSPTGGVFGQFF,TGTGCCAGCAGCCCGACAGGGGGCGTTTTTGGGCAGTTCTTC
TRBD2,TRBV15,TRBJ2-2,-,CATSRDLGAGAVTGELFF,TGTGCCACCAGCAGAGATCTGGGAGCGGGGGCGGTCACCGGGGAGCTGTTTTTT
-,TRBV7-9,TRBJ2-7,few,CASSLSALSLYEQYF,TGTGCCAGCAGCTTAAGTGCCCTATCTCTCTACGAGCAGTACTTC
-,TRBV6-2/TRBV6-3,TRBJ1-2,-,CASSDSYGYTF,TGTGCCAGCAGCGACAGCTATGGCTACACCTTC
TRBD1,TRBV9,TRBJ2-5,-,CASSVAGRGLETQYF,TGTGCCAGCAGCGTAGCCGGCAGGGGGCTCGAGACCCAGTACTTC
-,TRBV2,TRBJ2-1,-,CASSDGRGRDNEQFF,TGTGCCAGCAGTGATGGTAGGGGTAGGGACAATGAGCAGTTCTTC
TRBD2,TRBV5-1,TRBJ2-5,-,CASSTWTSGREETQYF,TGCGCCAGCAGCACCTGGACTAGCGGGAGGGAGGAGACCCAGTACTTC
-,TRBV18,TRBJ1-3,-,CASSPGQSFSGNTIYF,TGTGCCAGCTCTCCAGGACAGAGTTTCTCTGGAAACACCATATATTTT
TRBD1,TRBV30,TRBJ1-6,-,CAWGGQAYSPLHF,TGTGCCTGGGGTGGACAGGCCTATTCACCCCTCCACTTT
-,TRBV11-2,TRBJ2-5,-,CASSFQDWQETQYF,TGTGCCAGCAGCTTCCAGGACTGGCAAGAGACCCAGTACTTC
TRBD1,TRBV27,TRBJ2-7,-,CASSLTGGRDEQYF,TGTGCCAGCAGTTTAACAGGGGGCAGGGACGAGCAGTACTTC
TRBD1,TRBV4-3,TRBJ2-2,-,CASSHLVDRGDNAGELFF,TGCGCCAGCAGCCACCTTGTCGACAGGGGCGACAACGCCGGGGAGCTGTTTTTT
-,TRBV19,TRBJ1-5,-,CASSIGESNQPQHF,TGTGCCAGTAGTATCGGGGAGAGCAATCAGCCCCAGCATTTT
TRBD1,TRBV29-1,TRBJ1-2,-,CSVTGTGNYGYTF,TGCAGCGTGACCGGGACAGGGAACTATGGCTACACCTTC
TRBD1,TRBV6-4,TRBJ1-6,-,CASSSSGTVGSPLHF,TGTGCCAGCAGTTCGTCCGGGACAGTAGGGTCACCCCTCCACTTT
-,TRBV4-1,TRBJ2-7,-,CASSQFSGSSYEQYF,TGCGCCAGCAGCCAATTTTCTGGGAGCTCCTACGAGCAGTACTTC
-,TRBV19,TRBJ1-5,-,CASSAGTVGNQPQHF,TGTGCCAGTAGTGCGGGGACGGTAGGCAATCAGCCCCAGCATTTT
TRBD1,TRBV7-2,TRBJ2-7,-,CASSFGTGDEQYF,TGTGCCAGCAGCTTTGGGACAGGGGACGAGCAGTACTTC
-,TRBV6-5,TRBJ2-5,-,CASSYDSRETQYF,TGTGCCAGCAGTTACGACAGCCGAGAGACCCAGTACTTC
TRBD2,TRBV18,TRBJ2-2,-,CASSSGGNTGELFF,TGTGCCAGCTCATCGGGAGGGAACACCGGGGAGCTGTTTTTT
-,TRBV28,TRBJ2-7,-,CASTGVSYEQYF,TGTGCCAGCACAGGGGTCTCCTACGAGCAGTACTTC
-,TRBV28,TRBJ1-1,-,CASTKTGNTEAFF,TGTGCCAGCACCAAGACGGGGAACACTGAAGCTTTCTTT
TRBD1,TRBV3-1/TRBV3-2,TRBJ2-2,-,CASRLTGADFGGELFF,TGTGCCAGCAGACTTACAGGGGCCGATTTTGGCGGGGAGCTGTTTTTT
TRBD1,TRBV4-1,TRBJ1-1,-,CASSLPTGGTEAFF,TGCGCCAGCAGCCTACCGACAGGGGGCACTGAAGCTTTCTTT
TRBD1,TRBV6-6,TRBJ1-4,-,CASSYSTGGLQKLFF,TGTGCCAGCAGTTACTCGACAGGGGGCCTTCAAAAACTGTTTTTT
-,TRBV20-1,TRBJ1-1,-,CSASPYTEAFF,TGCAGTGCTAGCCCATACACTGAAGCTTTCTTT
-,TRBV9,TRBJ2-3,-,CASSVSYGRRDTQYF,TGTGCCAGCAGCGTATCTTACGGGAGAAGAGATACGCAGTATTTT
TRBD1,TRBV9,TRBJ1-5,-,CASSVGTGWDQPQHF,TGTGCCAGCAGCGTAGGGACAGGGTGGGATCAGCCCCAGCATTTT
-,TRBV24-1,TRBJ2-5,-,CATSEGRGETQYF,TGTGCCACCAGTGAGGGAAGGGGAGAGACCCAGTACTTC
-,TRBV7-9,TRBJ1-2,-,CASSSSTLGRANYGYTF,TGTGCCAGCAGCTCCAGTACCCTGGGGCGAGCTAACTATGGCTACACCTTC
-,TRBV5-1,TRBJ2-1,-,CASSPWQRDEQFF,TGCGCCAGCAGCCCCTGGCAGAGGGATGAGCAGTTCTTC
-,TRBV7-2,TRBJ1-3,-,CASSLASDSSGNTIYF,TGTGCCAGCAGCTTAGCTAGCGATAGTTCCGGAAACACCATATATTTT
-,TRBV24-1,TRBJ1-1,-,CATRASRNTEAFF,TGTGCCACCAGGGCCTCTAGGAACACTGAAGCTTTCTTT
TRBD2,TRBV10-3,TRBJ2-1,-,CAISLTPSGANEQFF,TGTGCCATCAGCCTCACCCCCAGCGGGGCCAATGAGCAGTTCTTC
-,TRBV11-2,TRBJ2-3,-,CASSLGGGGADTQYF,TGTGCCAGCAGCTTAGGTGGCGGAGGGGCAGATACGCAGTATTTT